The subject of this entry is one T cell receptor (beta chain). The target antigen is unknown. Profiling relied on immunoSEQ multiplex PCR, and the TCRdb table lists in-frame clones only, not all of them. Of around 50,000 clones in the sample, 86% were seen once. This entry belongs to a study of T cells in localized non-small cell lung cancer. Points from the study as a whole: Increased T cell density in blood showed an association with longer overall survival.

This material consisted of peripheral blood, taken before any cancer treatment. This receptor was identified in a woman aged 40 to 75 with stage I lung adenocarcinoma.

The chain's CDR3 is CASSFGGVGNTIYF. CDR3 bases: TGTGCCAGCAGCTTCGGGGGGGTCGGAAACACCATATATTTT. The chain carries TRBV7-2 and TRBJ1-3; the D gene is possibly TRBD1 (5 bases). CDR1 is SGHTA, CDR2 FQGNSA, per germline. The CDR3 runs to 14 residues. Between the trimmed V and J ends, which lost 3 bases and 4 bases, there was a span of 10 bases.